These 3 T cell receptor beta chains were sequenced from one sample in a study of regulatory T cells in long-lasting Graves disease. Time point here: newly diagnosed GD, antithyroid drugs for less than 3 months. The TCR library used RNA extracted from PBMCs. Researchers made TCR beta libraries by using iRepertoire HTBI primers and running Arm-PCR on CDR3 regions. TCRdb redid the calling of the multiplex PCR reads with MiXCR, one entry per CDR3 protein. The table lists just over 600,000 distinct CDR3 sequences, 15% to 20% of them singletons. These sequences were also reported in another study, on T cells in Graves' hyperthyroidism and ophthalmopathy.

This material consisted of peripheral blood mononuclear cells (PBMCs), taken at new diagnosis, from a patient treated with antithyroid drugs. The receptors come from a woman aged 25-40 years with Graves disease.

This clonotype was counted many times. The chain has TRBV12-3 or TRBV12-4 and TRBJ2-7, with a tentative D call TRBD1 (5 bases). This CDR3 is built from 16 residues. V was cut by 3 bases and J by 2 bases, with 17 bases left in between. For the CDR3, the DNA is TGTGCCAGCAGTTTGATAGGGGTCGACACCGCCTACGAGCAGTACTTC. Protein sequence: CASSLIGVDTAYEQYF.

V is TRBV20-1 and J is TRBJ1-6, with D perhaps TRBD1 (6 bases). Trimming removed 1 base from V and 15 bases from J, with 13 bases in between. The CDR3 totals 12 residues. CDR1 DFQATT and CDR2 SNEGSKA come from the germline V gene (reference sequence). The DNA of the CDR3 is TGCAGTGCTAGAGTGGGGGGGGGGCTCCTCCACTTT. This translates into CSARVGGGLLHF.

The chain links TRBV6-1 to TRBJ2-1; 13 nucleotides agree with TRBD2. V lost 6 bases and J lost 8; bases outside the gene matches: 7. Germline-derived CDR1 and CDR2 are MNHNS and SASEGT. There are 15 residues in the CDR3. CDR3 protein: CASRKLAGGLDEQFF. CDR3 sequence (DNA): TGTGCCAGCAGGAAACTAGCGGGAGGGCTTGATGAGCAGTTCTTC.